At least ten counts were recorded for the clone carrying this T cell receptor (beta chain). Every patient was untreated before thyroid surgery. TCRdb recomputed clones from the PCR reads via MiXCR. The sample lists roughly 22,000 clones; around a third were seen once. This CDR3 region has 16 residues. Germline assignment: CDR1 SGHRS and CDR2 YFSETQ. V lost 1 base and J lost 5; bases outside the gene matches: 2. The data were obtained in a study of metastatic and nonmetastatic thyroid tumors. The TCR originated in a male donor with papillary thyroid cancer or a benign thyroid nodule (not recorded which). Some clones in this sample may be carry-over from other donors' samples. The specimen was blood. The V call is TRBV5-1, the J call TRBJ2-2; TRBD2 agrees at 13 bases. The CDR3 nucleotides are TGCGCCAGCAGCTTGACGACTAGCGGGAGGACCGGGGAGCTGTTTTTT. Amino acids: CASSLTTSGRTGELFF.